Following are 17 T cell receptor beta chains from one sample sequenced in a study of cytomegalovirus exposure and HLA in healthy donors. The PCR employed 60 Vbeta primers together with 13 Jbeta primers. Method: immunoSEQ multiplex PCR; TCRdb's copy keeps in-frame clones and lacks some. The sample lists over 75,000 clones; around a tenth were seen once. The specimen sequenced was PBMCs. Every receptor here comes from a man aged 45-60 years in good health and CMV-seropositive.

The chain uses TRBV5-1 and TRBJ2-1; possible D gene TRBD1, 6 bases. This CDR3 is 15 amino acids long. V was pared by 4 bases and J by 4 bases, with 15 bases between. CDR1 SGHRS and CDR2 YFSETQ come from the germline V gene. The CDR3 DNA is TGCGCCAGCAGCGGCGAGGGGACATCGTACAATGAGCAGTTCTTC. Its translation is CASSGEGTSYNEQFF.

This clone appeared a few times. The chain joins TRBV28 to TRBJ1-5, with D uncertain. The CDR3 length is 14 residues. V was shortened by 7 bases and J by 4 bases, with 14 bases between the two germline ends. The germline V gene has CDR1 MDHEN and CDR2 SYDVKM. In DNA form, the CDR3 reads TGTGCCAGCACCCGAGCCATCGGTAATCAGCCCCAGCATTTT. Translating gives CASTRAIGNQPQHF. Full variable domain (outside the CDR3, taken from reference TRBV28 and TRBJ1-5): DVKVTQSSRYLVKRTGEKVFLECVQDMDHENMFWYRQDPGLGLRLIYFSYDVKMKEKGDIPEGYSVSREKKERFSLILESASTNQTSMYLCASTRAIGNQPQHFGDGTRLSIL.

This clone was detected a few times. This rearrangement joins TRBV5-1 to TRBJ2-5, with D maybe TRBD2 (5 bases). The V end was cut by 4 bases, the J end by 4 bases, with 11 bases between. The CDR3 sequence is 13 residues long. From germline, CDR1 is SGHRS and CDR2 YFSETQ. The CDR3 bases are TGCGCCAGCAGCGCTCTGAGCGGAGAGACCCAGTACTTC. This sequence encodes CASSALSGETQYF.

The chain recombines TRBV5-1 with TRBJ2-2; 9 bases line up with TRBD2. Germline CDR1 SGHRS, CDR2 YFSETQ. Trimming cost V 0 bases and J 6 bases; bases outside gene matches: 3. The CDR3 extends over 15 amino acids. CDR3 region: CASSLDGGRAGELFF. The CDR3 nucleotides read TGCGCCAGCAGCTTGGACGGCGGGAGGGCCGGGGAGCTGTTTTTT. Complete variable domain (other parts from reference TRBV5-1 and TRBJ2-2): KAGVTQTPRYLIKTRGQQVTLSCSPISGHRSVSWYQQTPGQGLQFLFEYFSETQRNKGNFPGRFSGRQFSNSRSEMNVSTLELGDSALYLCASSLDGGRAGELFFGEGSRLTVL.

This clone was counted a few times. The chain carries TRBV4-2 and TRBJ2-1; TRBD1 matches 8 bases. Germline CDR1 reads LGHNA; CDR2 reads YNFKEQ. The CDR3 consists of 17 residues. The ends lost 3 bases at V and 9 bases at J; junction bases unmatched: 16. The CDR3 spells CASSHPEGTGGLGEQFF. Written as DNA, the CDR3 is TGTGCCAGCAGCCACCCCGAGGGAACAGGGGGTTTGGGTGAGCAGTTCTTC.

This clone turned up a few times. This sequence joins TRBV10-2 and TRBJ2-1; D unclear. Between the trimmed V and J ends, which lost 3 bases and 5 bases, there was a span of 2 bases. The CDR3 totals 11 residues. Germline values: CDR1 WSHSY, CDR2 SAAADI. The CDR3 protein is CASSDNNEQFF. CDR3 sequence (DNA): TGCGCCAGCAGTGACAACAATGAGCAGTTCTTC.

This clone was seen only a few times. The chain joins TRBV5-4 to TRBJ2-7, with a weak D call TRBD2 (7 bases). CDR1 and CDR2 (germline): SGHNT, YYREEE (reference sequence). The V end was cut by 4 bases, the J end by 7 bases, with 21 bases between. The CDR3 has 15 residues. CDR3 protein: CASSPREGGEGEQYF. The CDR3, as DNA: TGTGCCAGCAGCCCCAGGGAGGGGGGAGAGGGGGAGCAGTACTTC. Using reference TRBV5-4 and TRBJ2-7 for the parts outside the CDR3, the full variable domain is ETGVTQSPTHLIKTRGQQVTLRCSSQSGHNTVSWYQQALGQGPQFIFQYYREEENGRGNFPPRFSGLQFPNYSSELNVNALELDDSALYLCASSPREGGEGEQYFGPGTRLTVT.

The table lists this clone with a few counts. The V and J genes are TRBV11-2 and TRBJ2-2; 8 bases line up with TRBD1. The germline V gene has CDR1 SGHAT and CDR2 FQNNGV. This CDR3 has 16 residues. V lost 7 bases to trimming and J lost 4 bases; unmatched junction nucleotides: 11. CDR3 nucleotide sequence: TGTGCCAGCACCCTCACAGGGGGAACGATCACCGGGGAGCTGTTTTTT. Protein sequence: CASTLTGGTITGELFF.

This clone was found a few times. V gene TRBV9 combines with J gene TRBJ2-2; 8 bases agree with TRBD1. This CDR3 contains 14 residues. Germline V lookup: CDR1 SGDLS, CDR2 YYNGEE. Germline trimming cut 4 bases from V and 7 bases from J; bases unmatched to any gene: 6. CDR3 protein: CASSPRTGSGELFF. The DNA for the CDR3 is TGTGCCAGCAGCCCTCGGACAGGGAGCGGGGAGCTGTTTTTT.

This clone came up a few times. The rearrangement uses TRBV11-2 and TRBJ2-6; D unclear. Trimming left V 4 bases short and J 3 bases short, with 10 bases between. Germline V gives CDR1 SGHAT, CDR2 FQNNGV. The CDR3 runs to 15 residues. The CDR3 loop reads CASSSRSVGANVLTF. For the CDR3, the DNA is TGTGCCAGCAGCTCCCGGTCGGTTGGGGCCAACGTCCTGACTTTC.

This clone came up a few times. The chain is built from TRBV6-5 and TRBJ1-2, with D maybe TRBD1 (5 bases). The CDR3 is 14 residues long. The V and J ends lost 0 bases and 7 bases respectively, with 12 bases between them. CDR1 is MNHEY, CDR2 SVGAGI, per germline. In DNA form, the CDR3 reads TGTGCCAGCAGTTACTCGGACGGGGGGGGTGGCTACACCTTC. This gives the protein CASSYSDGGGGYTF.

The CDR3 region has the DNA TGTGCCAGCAGTACCGGGGGACAGGGGCGACTAACGCTCTACGAGCAGTACTTC. Its translation: CASSTGGQGRLTLYEQYF. The chain joins TRBV28 to TRBJ2-7; 10 bases fit TRBD1. V lost 5 bases to trimming and J lost 3 bases; unmatched junction nucleotides: 16. Germline V lookup: CDR1 MDHEN, CDR2 SYDVKM. This CDR3 has 18 residues.

This clone was counted only a few times. The V gene is TRBV6-5, the J gene TRBJ2-7; D possibly corresponds to TRBD2 (6 bases). V shed 6 bases and J shed 2 bases, with 17 bases lying between them. The CDR3 extends over 15 amino acids. Germline V gene sequence: CDR1 MNHEY, CDR2 SVGAGI. As DNA, the CDR3 is TGTGCCAGCAGACGCGGGGCAGGAGGGACCTACGAGCAGTACTTC. This encodes CASRRGAGGTYEQYF.

The table lists this clone with a few counts. The chain uses TRBV7-9 and TRBJ2-7, with 7 bases identical to TRBD1. Germline CDR1 is SEHNR and CDR2 is FQNEAQ (reference sequence). J gave up 6 bases and V 1 base, and 6 bases lay outside the gene matches. The CDR3 length is 14 residues. CDR3 bases: TGTGCCAGCAGCTTAGGAGGGGGCACAAGCGAGCAGTACTTC. It yields the protein CASSLGGGTSEQYF.

This clone was counted a few times. V and J are TRBV9 and TRBJ1-1, with TRBD1 matching 7 bases. Germline lookup yields CDR1 SGDLS and CDR2 YYNGEE. The CDR3 is 17 amino acids. V lost 3 bases, J lost 5 bases, and 16 bases stayed unmatched. The CDR3 sequence: CASSAARGGVQRTEAFF. DNA of the CDR3: TGTGCCAGCAGCGCGGCGAGAGGGGGCGTCCAACGTACTGAAGCTTTCTTT. Drawing the rest from reference TRBV9 and TRBJ1-1, the complete variable domain is DSGVTQTPKHLITATGQRVTLRCSPRSGDLSVYWYQQSLDQGLQFLIQYYNGEERAKGNILERFSAQQFPDLHSELNLSSLELGDSALYFCASSAARGGVQRTEAFFGQGTRLTVV.

The chain combines TRBV29-1 with TRBJ1-4; 10 bases agree with TRBD1. CDR3 length: 15 amino acids. The V gene end was trimmed by 7 bases and the J gene end by 2 bases; junction bases not matched to a gene: 7. Germline-derived CDR1 and CDR2 are SQVTM and ANQGSEA. As DNA, the CDR3 is TGCAGCGCCGTCCCGGGACAGGGGACTAATGAAAAACTGTTTTTT. Its translation: CSAVPGQGTNEKLFF.

This clone occurred a few times. This chain uses TRBV6-1 with TRBJ1-5, with D possibly matching TRBD1 (6 bases). V dropped 3 bases and J dropped 5 bases, with 8 bases sitting between them. The CDR3 length is 13 residues. CDR1 and CDR2 (germline): MNHNS, SASEGT. The CDR3 DNA sequence: TGTGCCAGCAGTGACAGGGGCCATCAGCCCCAGCATTTT. Protein: CASSDRGHQPQHF.